Below are 8 T cell receptor beta chains sequenced from a single sample in a study of T cells in localized non-small cell lung cancer. The protocol was immunoSEQ multiplex PCR, while the TCRdb copy is restricted to in-frame clones and leaves out a portion. The profile covers roughly 5,400 clones, with about a third appearing a single time and 8.2% taken by the ten largest. Sequenced material: lung tumor tissue, taken before any cancer treatment. The receptors shown here come from a male donor older than 55 with stage I squamous cell lung carcinoma.

The chain has TRBV30 and TRBJ1-1; no clear D. The V and J ends lost 2 bases and 7 bases respectively, with 8 bases between them. The CDR3 consists of 11 residues. Germline V lookup: CDR1 GTSNPN, CDR2 SVGIG (reference sequence). CDR3 residues: CAWSTGIEAFF. The CDR3 DNA follows: TGTGCCTGGAGTACGGGGATTGAAGCTTTCTTT.

V is TRBV6-8 and J is TRBJ1-2; D gene unclear. V lost 5 bases and J 6 bases, leaving 10 bases between the germline ends. Germline-derived CDR1 and CDR2 are MNHGY and SAAAGT. The CDR3 runs to 12 residues. CDR3 DNA: TGTGCCAGCAGTCCCCAAGGGCATGGCTACACCTTC. Translated: CASSPQGHGYTF.

The CDR3 reads CASSSGQDYGYTF. CDR3 bases: TGTGCCAGCTCCTCCGGACAGGACTATGGCTACACCTTC. The rearrangement uses TRBV18 and TRBJ1-2; 7 bases map to TRBD1. The CDR3 runs to 13 residues. The germline CDR1 and CDR2 sequences are KGHSH and LQKENI. After removal of 6 bases from V and 3 bases from J, the junction contained 4 bases not matched to a gene.

The rearrangement links TRBV30 to TRBJ2-5; D is ambiguous. The V end lost 5 bases, the J end lost 4 bases, and 20 bases lay between the germline ends. Germline values: CDR1 GTSNPN, CDR2 SVGIG (reference sequence). The CDR3 length is 15 residues. As DNA, the CDR3 is TGTGCCTGGTCCCCTCGGAGCAGAACGGGAGAGACCCAGTACTTC. Translated, it gives CAWSPRSRTGETQYF.

The rearrangement uses TRBV11-3 and TRBJ1-2, with D possibly being TRBD1 (6 bases). The CDR3 is 14 residues long. Trimming took 3 bases from V and 7 from J, leaving 15 bases between them. CDR1 is SGHNT and CDR2 is YENEEA in the germline V gene. The DNA of the CDR3 is TGTGCCAGCAGCTTGCGGGGGCTCTTAAGTGGCTACACCTTC. Translation: CASSLRGLLSGYTF.

This chain uses TRBV28 with TRBJ2-7; D unclear. The CDR3 length is 14 residues. V was pared by 6 bases and J by 2 bases, with 14 bases between. Germline CDR1 reads MDHEN; CDR2 reads SYDVKM. The CDR3 nucleotides are TGTGCCAGCAGGCCAACCGGGTCAACCTACGAGCAGTACTTC. Protein product: CASRPTGSTYEQYF.

The V gene is TRBV19, the J gene TRBJ1-6, with D possibly being TRBD1 (5 bases). The CDR3 spans 13 residues. CDR1 and CDR2 (germline): LNHDA, SQIVND (reference sequence). V was cut by 5 bases and J by 9 bases, with 11 bases left in between. Here the CDR3 DNA reads TGTGCCAGTAGTTCGGGGGAAAGTTCACCCCTCCACTTT. Protein: CASSSGESSPLHF.

The gene calls are TRBV30 and TRBJ1-1; D unclear. This CDR3 region has 12 residues. V was trimmed by 0 bases and J by 6 bases, leaving 8 bases between them. CDR1 is GTSNPN, CDR2 SVGIG, per germline (reference sequence). The chain's CDR3 is CAWSVRASEAFF. As DNA, the CDR3 is TGTGCCTGGAGTGTACGGGCCTCTGAAGCTTTCTTT.